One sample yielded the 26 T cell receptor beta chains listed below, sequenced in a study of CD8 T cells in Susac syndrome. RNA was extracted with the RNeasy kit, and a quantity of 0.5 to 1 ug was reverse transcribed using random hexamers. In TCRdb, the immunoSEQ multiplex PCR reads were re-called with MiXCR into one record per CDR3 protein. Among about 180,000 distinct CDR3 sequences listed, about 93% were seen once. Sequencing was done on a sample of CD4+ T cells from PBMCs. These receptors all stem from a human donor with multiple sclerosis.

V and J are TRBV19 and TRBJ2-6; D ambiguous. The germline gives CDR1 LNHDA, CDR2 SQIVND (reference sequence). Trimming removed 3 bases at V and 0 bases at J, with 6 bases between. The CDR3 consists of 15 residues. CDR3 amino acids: CASSMSLSGANVLTF. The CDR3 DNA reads TGTGCCAGTAGTATGAGCCTCTCTGGGGCCAACGTCCTGACTTTC.

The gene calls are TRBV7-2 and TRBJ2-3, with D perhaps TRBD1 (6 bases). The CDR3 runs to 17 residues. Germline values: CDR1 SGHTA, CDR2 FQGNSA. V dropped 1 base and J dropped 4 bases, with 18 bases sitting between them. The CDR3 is CASSLVSRTGGADTQYF. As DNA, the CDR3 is TGTGCCAGCAGCTTAGTGTCCAGGACTGGGGGCGCAGATACGCAGTATTTT.

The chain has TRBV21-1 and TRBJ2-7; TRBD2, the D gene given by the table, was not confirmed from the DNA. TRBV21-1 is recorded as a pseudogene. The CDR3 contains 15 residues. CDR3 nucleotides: TGTGCCAGCAGCACGTTCAGGGCCTTGAAGTTGGAGCAGTACTTC. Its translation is CASSTFRALKLEQYF.

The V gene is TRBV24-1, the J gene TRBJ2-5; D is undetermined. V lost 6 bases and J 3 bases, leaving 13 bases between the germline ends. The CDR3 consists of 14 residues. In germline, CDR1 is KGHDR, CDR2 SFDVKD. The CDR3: CATSRADRKETQYF. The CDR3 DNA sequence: TGTGCCACCAGTCGAGCAGATCGTAAAGAGACCCAGTACTTC.

Written as DNA, the CDR3 is TGTGCCAGCAGGAGGACAGACGTAAGAGAAAAACTGTTTTTT. It translates to CASRRTDVREKLFF. The V gene is TRBV2, the J gene TRBJ1-4, with a weak D call TRBD1 (6 bases). This CDR3 has 14 amino acids. Germline lookup yields CDR1 SNHLY and CDR2 FYNNEI. The V end lost 6 bases, the J end lost 8 bases, and 16 bases lay between the germline ends.

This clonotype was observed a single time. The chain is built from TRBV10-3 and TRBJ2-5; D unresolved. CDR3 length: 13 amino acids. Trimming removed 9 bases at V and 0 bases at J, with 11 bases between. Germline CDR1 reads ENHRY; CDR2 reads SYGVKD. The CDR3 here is CAIGRLDQETQYF. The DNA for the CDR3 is TGTGCCATAGGCCGTCTAGACCAAGAGACCCAGTACTTC.

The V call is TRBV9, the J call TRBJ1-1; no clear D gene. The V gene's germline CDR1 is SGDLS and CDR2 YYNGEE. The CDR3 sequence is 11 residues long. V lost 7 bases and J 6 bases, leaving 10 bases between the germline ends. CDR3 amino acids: CASGSLAEAFF. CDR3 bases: TGTGCCAGCGGAAGTCTTGCTGAAGCTTTCTTT.

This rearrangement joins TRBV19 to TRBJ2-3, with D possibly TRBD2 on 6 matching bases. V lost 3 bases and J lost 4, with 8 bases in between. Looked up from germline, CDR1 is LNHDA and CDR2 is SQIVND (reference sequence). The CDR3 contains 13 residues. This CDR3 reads CASSIRLADTQYF. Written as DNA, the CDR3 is TGTGCCAGTAGTATTCGACTAGCAGATACGCAGTATTTT. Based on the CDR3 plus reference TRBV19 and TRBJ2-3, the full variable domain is DGGITQSPKYLFRKEGQNVTLSCEQNLNHDAMYWYRQDPGQGLRLIYYSQIVNDFQKGDIAEGYSVSREKKESFPLTVTSAQKNPTAFYLCASSIRLADTQYFGPGTRLTVL.

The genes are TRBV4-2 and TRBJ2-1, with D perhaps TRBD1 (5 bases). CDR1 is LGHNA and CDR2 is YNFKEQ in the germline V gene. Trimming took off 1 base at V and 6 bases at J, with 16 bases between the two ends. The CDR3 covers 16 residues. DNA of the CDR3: TGTGCCAGCAGCCAAGCACCCAGCGCTAGGGGCAATGAGCAGTTCTTC. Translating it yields CASSQAPSARGNEQFF.

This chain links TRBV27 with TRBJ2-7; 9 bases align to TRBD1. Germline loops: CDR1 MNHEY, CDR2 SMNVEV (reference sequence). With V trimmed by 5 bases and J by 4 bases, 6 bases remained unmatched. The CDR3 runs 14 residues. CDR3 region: CASSSPGTGYEQYF. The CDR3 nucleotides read TGTGCCAGCAGTAGCCCCGGGACAGGGTACGAGCAGTACTTC.

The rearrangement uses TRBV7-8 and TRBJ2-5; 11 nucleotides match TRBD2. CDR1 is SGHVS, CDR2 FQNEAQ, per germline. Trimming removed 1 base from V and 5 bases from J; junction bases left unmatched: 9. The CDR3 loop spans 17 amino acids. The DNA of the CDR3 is TGTGCCAGCAGCTTAGTGGCTAGCGGGGGGCCTGGGGAGACCCAGTACTTC. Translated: CASSLVASGGPGETQYF.

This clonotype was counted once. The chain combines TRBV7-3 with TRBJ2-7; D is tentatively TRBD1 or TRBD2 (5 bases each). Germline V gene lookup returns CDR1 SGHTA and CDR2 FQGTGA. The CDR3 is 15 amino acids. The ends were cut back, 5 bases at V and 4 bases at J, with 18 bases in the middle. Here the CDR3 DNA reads TGTGCCAGCAGCGCCGGCCCAGGGAGCCAATACGAGCAGTACTTC. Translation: CASSAGPGSQYEQYF.

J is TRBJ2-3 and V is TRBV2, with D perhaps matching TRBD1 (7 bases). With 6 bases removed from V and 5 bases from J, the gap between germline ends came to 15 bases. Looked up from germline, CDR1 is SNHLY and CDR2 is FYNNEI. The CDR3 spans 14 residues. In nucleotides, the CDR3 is TGTGCCAGCAGCCAGGGGGGAGAGGGAGATACGCAGTATTTT. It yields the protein CASSQGGEGDTQYF.

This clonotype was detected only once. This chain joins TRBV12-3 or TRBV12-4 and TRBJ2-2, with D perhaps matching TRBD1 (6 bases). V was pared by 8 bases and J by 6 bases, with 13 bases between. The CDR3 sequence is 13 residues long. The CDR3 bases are TGTGCCAGCTCAAACAGGGCGGCCGGGGAGCTGTTTTTT. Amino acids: CASSNRAAGELFF.

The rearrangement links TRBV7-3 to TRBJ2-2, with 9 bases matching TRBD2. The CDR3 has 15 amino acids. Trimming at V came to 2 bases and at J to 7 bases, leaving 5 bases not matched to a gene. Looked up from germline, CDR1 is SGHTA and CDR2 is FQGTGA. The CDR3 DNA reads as TGTGCCAGCAGCTTAGCGGGGGGGCCGATCGGGGAGCTGTTTTTT. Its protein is CASSLAGGPIGELFF.

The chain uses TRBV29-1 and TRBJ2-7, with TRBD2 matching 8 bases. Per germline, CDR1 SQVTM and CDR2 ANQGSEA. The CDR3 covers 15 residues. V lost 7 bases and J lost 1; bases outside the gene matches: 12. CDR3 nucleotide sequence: TGCAGCGCGGGGGGGTCGGGACGGGGTTCCTACGAGCAGTACTTC. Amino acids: CSAGGSGRGSYEQYF.

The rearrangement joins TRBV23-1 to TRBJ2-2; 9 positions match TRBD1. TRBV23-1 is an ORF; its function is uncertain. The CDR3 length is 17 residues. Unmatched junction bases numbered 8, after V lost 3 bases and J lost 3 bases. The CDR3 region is CASSHHGQGMDTGELFF. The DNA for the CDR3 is TGCGCCAGCAGTCACCATGGACAGGGGATGGACACCGGGGAGCTGTTTTTT.

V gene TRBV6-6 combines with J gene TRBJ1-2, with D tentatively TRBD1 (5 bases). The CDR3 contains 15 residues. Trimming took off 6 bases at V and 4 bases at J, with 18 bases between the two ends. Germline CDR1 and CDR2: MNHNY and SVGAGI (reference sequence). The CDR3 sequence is CASSYPTGGAYGYTF. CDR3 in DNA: TGTGCCAGCAGCTACCCCACAGGAGGGGCCTATGGCTACACCTTC.

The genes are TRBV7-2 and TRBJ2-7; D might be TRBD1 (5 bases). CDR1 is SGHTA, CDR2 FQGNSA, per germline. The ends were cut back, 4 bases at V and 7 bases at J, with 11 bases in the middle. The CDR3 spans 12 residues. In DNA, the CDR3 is TGTGCCAGCAGCTCCAGGGTACGGGAGCAGTACTTC. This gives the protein CASSSRVREQYF. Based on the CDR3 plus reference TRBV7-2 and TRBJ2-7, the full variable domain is GAGVSQSPSNKVTEKGKDVELRCDPISGHTALYWYRQSLGQGLEFLIYFQGNSAPDKSGLPSDRFSAERTGGSVSTLTIQRTQQEDSAVYLCASSSRVREQYFGPGTRLTVT.

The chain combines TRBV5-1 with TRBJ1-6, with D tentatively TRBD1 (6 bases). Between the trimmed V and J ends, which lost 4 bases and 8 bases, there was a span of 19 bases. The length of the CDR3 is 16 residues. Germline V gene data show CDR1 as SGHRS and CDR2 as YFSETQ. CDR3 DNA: TGCGCCAGCAGCCCCAACGGGGGAGCAGGGGATTCACCCCTCCACTTT. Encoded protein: CASSPNGGAGDSPLHF.

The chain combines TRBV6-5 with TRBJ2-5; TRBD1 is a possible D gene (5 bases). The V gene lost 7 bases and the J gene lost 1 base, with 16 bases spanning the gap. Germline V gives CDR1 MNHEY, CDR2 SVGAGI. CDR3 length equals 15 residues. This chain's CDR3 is CASTRRETVQETQYF. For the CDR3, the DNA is TGTGCCAGCACTCGAAGAGAGACAGTCCAAGAGACCCAGTACTTC.

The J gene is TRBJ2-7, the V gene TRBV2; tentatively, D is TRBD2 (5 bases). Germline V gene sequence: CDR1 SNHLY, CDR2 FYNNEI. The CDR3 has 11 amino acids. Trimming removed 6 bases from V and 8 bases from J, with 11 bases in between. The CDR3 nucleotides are TGTGCCAGCAGCGGGGTAGCAAAGCAGTACTTC. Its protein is CASSGVAKQYF.

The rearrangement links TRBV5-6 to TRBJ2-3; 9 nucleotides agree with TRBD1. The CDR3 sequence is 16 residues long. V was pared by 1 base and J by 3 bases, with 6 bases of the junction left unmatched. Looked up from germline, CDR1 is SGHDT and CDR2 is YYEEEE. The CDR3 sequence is CASSLRGGTGTDTQYF. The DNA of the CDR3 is TGTGCCAGCAGCTTGAGGGGTGGGACAGGGACAGATACGCAGTATTTT.

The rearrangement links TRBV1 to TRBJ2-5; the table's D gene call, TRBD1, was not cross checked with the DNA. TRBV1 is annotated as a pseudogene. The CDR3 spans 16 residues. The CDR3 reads CTSSQDPRVRQETQYF. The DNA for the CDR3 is TGCACCAGCAGCCAGGATCCCAGGGTTCGCCAAGAGACCCAGTACTTC.

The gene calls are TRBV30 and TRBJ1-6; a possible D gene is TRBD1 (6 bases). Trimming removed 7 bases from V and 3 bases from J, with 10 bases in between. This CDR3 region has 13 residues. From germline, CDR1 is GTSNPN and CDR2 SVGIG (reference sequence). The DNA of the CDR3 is TGTGCCTCCGGGACAAGCTATAATTCACCCCTCCACTTT. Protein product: CASGTSYNSPLHF.

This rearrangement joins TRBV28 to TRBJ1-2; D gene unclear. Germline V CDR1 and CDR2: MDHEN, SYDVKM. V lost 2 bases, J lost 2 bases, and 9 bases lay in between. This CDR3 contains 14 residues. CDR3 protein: CASSLVVSNYGYTF. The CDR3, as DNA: TGTGCCAGCAGTTTAGTTGTCTCCAACTATGGCTACACCTTC.